What follows describes a single TCR beta chain. This CDR3 region has 16 residues. The germline V gene has CDR1 SEHNR and CDR2 FQNEAQ (reference sequence). The V and J ends lost 5 bases and 6 bases, in that order; junction bases with no gene match: 12. This entry belongs to a study of cytomegalovirus exposure and HLA in healthy donors. Sequencing used immunoSEQ multiplex PCR; TCRdb keeps in-frame clones, though not all of them. The sample gives some 150,000 clones, 80% to 90% of which show up once; 3.5% to 5.5% is in the top ten. The sample was PBMCs. The chain uses TRBV7-9 and TRBJ2-2, with 7 positions matching TRBD1. The TCR sequence derives from a man between 18 and 35 years old in good health and CMV-seropositive. The CDR3 region is CASSTTYDRDAGELFF. The CDR3 nucleotides read TGTGCCAGCAGCACAACCTACGACAGGGACGCCGGGGAGCTGTTTTTT. Variable domain in full (rest from reference TRBV7-9 and TRBJ2-2): DTGVSQNPRHKITKRGQNVTFRCDPISEHNRLYWYRQTLGQGPEFLTYFQNEAQLEKSRLLSDRFSAERPKGSFSTLEIQRTEQGDSAMYLCASSTTYDRDAGELFFGEGSRLTVL.